What follows are 18 T cell receptor beta chains derived from one specimen sequenced in a study of early stage breast cancer tumors. Only in-frame clones appear in the TCRdb table, and some are missing; sequencing was by immunoSEQ multiplex PCR. The sample contains 45,000 to 60,000 clones, around nine tenths of which appear only once. The sequencing sample was made of blood. These receptors were collected from a person aged 70 to 85 with breast cancer.

V gene TRBV6-6 combines with J gene TRBJ1-2; 8 bases fit TRBD1. CDR3 length equals 15 residues. From germline, CDR1 is MNHNY and CDR2 SVGAGI (reference sequence). V dropped 4 bases and J dropped 6; count of bases not matched to a gene: 10. The CDR3 is CASSSRDRTPDGYTF. As DNA, the CDR3 is TGTGCCAGCAGTTCCCGGGACAGGACCCCAGATGGCTACACCTTC.

The V gene is TRBV6-1, the J gene TRBJ2-7; TRBD2 matches 10 bases. The V and J ends lost 4 bases and 1 base, in that order; junction bases with no gene match: 13. The CDR3 covers 18 residues. Germline V CDR1 and CDR2: MNHNS, SASEGT. CDR3 amino acids: CASSGENLAGEGSYEQYF. As DNA, the CDR3 is TGTGCCAGCAGTGGGGAGAACCTAGCGGGAGAGGGGTCCTACGAGCAGTACTTC.

The sample holds a few counts of this clone. The chain uses TRBV7-9 and TRBJ2-1, with D unresolved. The ends were cut back, 3 bases at V and 4 bases at J, with 10 bases in the middle. CDR3 length: 14 amino acids. CDR1 SEHNR and CDR2 FQNEAQ come from the germline V gene (reference sequence). CDR3 DNA sequence: TGTGCCAGCAGCTTCCTGGCCGATTACAATGAGCAGTTCTTC. Amino acid sequence: CASSFLADYNEQFF.

This sequence joins TRBV5-1 and TRBJ1-2, with 7 bases lining up with TRBD1. Germline loops: CDR1 SGHRS, CDR2 YFSETQ. The V and J ends lost 4 bases and 2 bases, in that order; junction bases with no gene match: 2. The CDR3 has 13 amino acids. CDR3 sequence (DNA): TGCGCCAGCAGCGAGACAGGGAACTATGGCTACACCTTC. The encoded protein is CASSETGNYGYTF.

This chain uses TRBV19 with TRBJ2-3; TRBD1 matches at 11 bases. CDR1 LNHDA and CDR2 SQIVND come from the germline V gene (reference sequence). The CDR3 has 14 amino acids. The J segment lost 9 bases and the V segment lost 4 bases, leaving 6 bases of the junction unmatched. The CDR3 DNA follows: TGTGCCAGTAGTACCACCGGGACAGGGGGGACGCAGTATTTT. It codes for CASSTTGTGGTQYF.

This sequence joins TRBV6-5 and TRBJ2-5, with 7 bases that match TRBD2. Per germline, CDR1 MNHEY and CDR2 SVGAGI. V was clipped by 4 bases and J by 7 bases; unmatched bases: 6. The CDR3 length is 13 residues. This CDR3 is CASSFGLDATQYF. In DNA form, the CDR3 reads TGTGCCAGCAGTTTCGGACTAGACGCGACCCAGTACTTC.

V and J are TRBV7-8 and TRBJ2-5; D possibly corresponds to TRBD2 (6 bases). Trimming left V 4 bases short and J 4 bases short, with 16 bases between. This CDR3 comprises 15 residues. Germline V gene sequence: CDR1 SGHVS, CDR2 FQNEAQ. The CDR3: CASSSRGAPGETQYF. Here the CDR3 DNA reads TGTGCCAGCAGCTCCCGCGGGGCTCCGGGAGAGACCCAGTACTTC.

The CDR3 nucleotides are TGTGCCAGCAGCCTCCCGTCTACAGATACGCAGTATTTT. Translated: CASSLPSTDTQYF. V and J are TRBV11-2 and TRBJ2-3; D remains unclear. Trimming removed 5 bases at V and 3 bases at J, with 9 bases between. Germline V gene lookup returns CDR1 SGHAT and CDR2 FQNNGV. This CDR3 comprises 13 residues.

V is TRBV28 and J is TRBJ1-5, with no clear D. V lost 6 bases and J 6 bases, leaving 15 bases between the germline ends. CDR1 and CDR2 from the germline V gene are MDHEN and SYDVKM. CDR3 length equals 14 residues. This CDR3 is CASSQSAGSQPQHF. In DNA form, the CDR3 reads TGTGCCAGCAGCCAAAGCGCGGGTAGTCAGCCCCAGCATTTT.

The chain links TRBV15 to TRBJ2-1; TRBD1 is a possible D gene (6 bases). Germline CDR1 and CDR2: LNHNV and YYDKDF (reference sequence). The V end lost 0 bases, the J end lost 4 bases, and 13 bases lay between the germline ends. This CDR3 has 16 amino acids. The DNA of the CDR3 is TGTGCCACCAGCAGAGAGACAGGCCCCCTGTACAATGAGCAGTTCTTC. Residues: CATSRETGPLYNEQFF.

The chain employs TRBV9 and TRBJ2-2; TRBD1 matches 7 bases. J was trimmed by 1 base and V by 4 bases; bases with no gene match: 7. Germline CDR1 is SGDLS and CDR2 is YYNGEE. This CDR3 is built from 16 residues. For the CDR3, the DNA is TGTGCCAGCAGCATTCGGGACAGACGGAACACCGGGGAGCTGTTTTTT. Its translation is CASSIRDRRNTGELFF. Filled out from reference TRBV9 and TRBJ2-2, the complete variable domain reads DSGVTQTPKHLITATGQRVTLRCSPRSGDLSVYWYQQSLDQGLQFLIQYYNGEERAKGNILERFSAQQFPDLHSELNLSSLELGDSALYFCASSIRDRRNTGELFFGEGSRLTVL.

The rearrangement joins TRBV9 to TRBJ2-1, with 7 nucleotides matching TRBD2. V lost 0 bases to trimming and J lost 1 base; unmatched junction nucleotides: 10. CDR3 length: 18 amino acids. CDR1 is SGDLS, CDR2 YYNGEE, per germline. The DNA for the CDR3 is TGTGCCAGCAGCGTAGATATTATCCAGCGGGGATCCTACAATGAGCAGTTCTTC. This translates into CASSVDIIQRGSYNEQFF.

The V call is TRBV28, the J call TRBJ2-7; D not certain. Per germline, CDR1 MDHEN and CDR2 SYDVKM. The CDR3 consists of 16 residues. The V end lost 2 bases, the J end lost 2 bases, and 16 bases lay between the germline ends. CDR3 DNA: TGTGCCAGCAGTTTAGGGTTCGACATTAAGACCTACGAGCAGTACTTC. Its translation is CASSLGFDIKTYEQYF. Full variable domain (rest looked up from reference TRBV28 and TRBJ2-7): DVKVTQSSRYLVKRTGEKVFLECVQDMDHENMFWYRQDPGLGLRLIYFSYDVKMKEKGDIPEGYSVSREKKERFSLILESASTNQTSMYLCASSLGFDIKTYEQYFGPGTRLTVT.

The chain combines TRBV5-5 with TRBJ1-6; possibly TRBD1 for D (6 bases). Germline V gives CDR1 SGHKS, CDR2 YYEKEE (reference sequence). The CDR3 consists of 14 residues. Trimming pared 1 base from V and 10 bases from J, leaving 12 bases between. The CDR3 DNA follows: TGTGCCAGCAGCTTGACAGGGTTTGAGTCACCCCTCCACTTT. Translating gives CASSLTGFESPLHF.

This chain joins TRBV5-1 and TRBJ2-2; 7 nucleotides match TRBD2. CDR1 and CDR2 from the germline V gene are SGHRS and YFSETQ. This CDR3 spans 16 amino acids. V shed 3 bases, J shed 0 bases, and the junction held 5 bases outside the gene matches. The CDR3 DNA sequence: TGCGCCAGCAGCTCATCTAGCGGATCGAACACCGGGGAGCTGTTTTTT. This encodes CASSSSSGSNTGELFF.

Only a few counts were recorded for this clone. The genes are TRBV5-4 and TRBJ2-7; 11 nucleotides line up with TRBD1. The V and J ends lost 4 bases and 5 bases, in that order; junction bases with no gene match: 8. This CDR3 is built from 15 residues. From germline, CDR1 is SGHNT and CDR2 YYREEE (reference sequence). The CDR3 region is CASSLTPGQGDEQYF. CDR3 coding DNA: TGTGCCAGCAGCCTCACTCCGGGACAGGGGGACGAGCAGTACTTC.

This chain connects TRBV23-1 to TRBJ2-5; D might be TRBD1 (6 bases). TRBV23-1 counts as an open reading frame of uncertain function. This CDR3 region has 17 residues. The V end lost 8 bases, the J end lost 5 bases, and 27 bases lay between the germline ends. DNA of the CDR3: TGCGCCAGCTTAAGAAAAGGACACGGTGGGGGCTACGAGACCCAGTACTTC. It specifies CASLRKGHGGGYETQYF.

This clone was counted once. This chain connects TRBV28 to TRBJ1-2; D unresolved. The CDR3 has 12 amino acids. Germline V gives CDR1 MDHEN, CDR2 SYDVKM. V lost 5 bases, J lost 6 bases, and 10 bases lay in between. The CDR3 DNA follows: TGTGCCAGCAGTCAAGGGAGGGATGGCTACACCTTC. Protein product: CASSQGRDGYTF.